One and the same sample provided the 8 T cell receptor beta chains below, sequenced in a study of blood T cell repertoires in COVID-19. The repertoire was sequenced with immunoSEQ multiplex PCR; TCRdb's copy has only in-frame clones and lacks some. This table holds 250,000 to 350,000 clones, 70% to 85% found once. The sample taken for sequencing was peripheral blood. These receptors all come from a human donor with COVID-19, enrolled during active disease. The donor label of this sample is uncertain.

The chain is built from TRBV3-1 (or the pseudogene TRBV3-2) and TRBJ2-7; D ambiguous. Trimming took 10 bases from V and 4 from J, leaving 11 bases between them. The CDR3 sequence is 11 residues long. Germline V gene data show CDR1 as LGHDT and CDR2 as YNNKEL (reference sequence). The CDR3 DNA reads TGTGCCACCGCCAACGGGTACGAGCAGTACTTC. This encodes CATANGYEQYF.

The sample holds a few counts of this clone. The chain recombines TRBV7-3 with TRBJ2-7; TRBD2 aligns across 11 bases. The J segment lost 3 bases and the V segment lost 5 bases, leaving 6 bases of the junction unmatched. Germline V gene sequence: CDR1 SGHTA, CDR2 FQGTGA. This CDR3 is 15 amino acids long. CDR3 sequence: CASSLAGGLIYEQYF. CDR3 coding DNA: TGTGCCAGCAGCCTAGCGGGAGGCCTGATCTACGAGCAGTACTTC.

The rearrangement uses TRBV5-1 and TRBJ2-7, with 7 bases aligning to TRBD1. The CDR3 sequence is 15 residues long. V was clipped by 5 bases and J by 6 bases; unmatched bases: 14. In germline, CDR1 is SGHRS, CDR2 YFSETQ. This CDR3 reads CASSFGPGQILEQYF. CDR3 bases: TGCGCCAGCAGTTTTGGCCCGGGACAGATCCTCGAGCAGTACTTC.

This chain uses TRBV5-1 with TRBJ1-3, with 10 bases lining up with TRBD1. Germline-derived CDR1 and CDR2 are SGHRS and YFSETQ. The CDR3 is 15 residues long. Germline trimming cut 4 bases from V and 6 bases from J; bases unmatched to any gene: 7. The CDR3 sequence is CASSPGDRGENTIYF. The CDR3 DNA sequence: TGCGCCAGCAGCCCTGGGGACAGGGGTGAAAACACCATATATTTT.

This chain uses TRBV6-5 with TRBJ1-1, with no clear D. The germline CDR1 and CDR2 sequences are MNHEY and SVGAGI. The CDR3 runs 13 residues. V was pared by 6 bases and J by 1 base, with 9 bases between. The CDR3 sequence is CASRVTANTEAFF. DNA for the CDR3: TGTGCCAGCAGGGTTACAGCGAACACTGAAGCTTTCTTT.

The genes are TRBV6-5 and TRBJ1-6; 7 nucleotides agree with TRBD1. This CDR3 is built from 15 residues. Germline V gene lookup returns CDR1 MNHEY and CDR2 SVGAGI. J was trimmed by 9 bases and V by 2 bases; bases with no gene match: 7. CDR3 residues: CASSYQTGVASPLHF. The DNA of the CDR3 is TGTGCCAGCAGTTACCAAACAGGGGTTGCTTCACCCCTCCACTTT.

V gene TRBV9 combines with J gene TRBJ1-6, with a weak D call TRBD1 (5 bases). Germline CDR1 reads SGDLS; CDR2 reads YYNGEE. With 0 bases removed from V and 7 bases from J, the gap between germline ends came to 11 bases. The CDR3 covers 15 residues. In DNA, the CDR3 is TGTGCCAGCAGCGTAGGCGGCAGGGCAAATTCACCCCTCCACTTT. Protein: CASSVGGRANSPLHF.

The chain carries TRBV5-6 and TRBJ1-1; no firm D call. CDR1 and CDR2 (germline): SGHDT, YYEEEE. V shed 3 bases and J shed 11 bases, with 11 bases lying between them. The CDR3 has 11 residues. CDR3 sequence reads: CASSSRLGAFF. The CDR3, as DNA: TGTGCCAGCAGCTCCAGGCTTGGCGCTTTCTTT.